This is a list of T cell receptor beta chains from one sample in a study of vaccination and CD4 T cells after COVID-19. TCRdb re-called the PCR reads through MiXCR, storing one row per CDR3 protein. The sample lists fewer than 30,000 distinct CDR3 sequences, about two fifths occurring once. The antigens of these receptors remain unknown. The specimen comprised CD4+ T cells from blood, cultured in vitro, sampled about 7 months after SARS-CoV-2 vaccination. The receptor source for this set is a human donor who had recovered from COVID-19. CDR3s include the opening cysteine and the closing phenylalanine or tryptophan. D genes are given only for firm matches. Clone size, where shown, is once, few, many, or a class for clones that have expanded.

CDR3: CASRLSTDTQYF
DNA: TGTGCCAGCAGACTAAGTACAGATACGCAGTATTTT
size: .
J: TRBJ2-3
V: TRBV28
length: 12
D: .

CDR3: CSVELLAEPRGTQYF
DNA: TGCAGCGTTGAGCTATTAGCGGAGCCAAGAGGGACCCAGTACTTC
size: .
J: TRBJ2-5
V: TRBV29-1
length: 15
D: .

CDR3: CASSEVGAQPQHF
DNA: TGTGCCAGCAGTGAAGTGGGGGCTCAGCCCCAGCATTTT
size: few
J: TRBJ1-5
V: TRBV6-1
length: 13
D: .

CDR3: CASSYPPLGASTDTQYF
DNA: TGTGCCAGCAGTTACCCCCCTTTGGGCGCTAGCACAGATACGCAGTATTTT
size: .
J: TRBJ2-3
V: TRBV6-5
length: 17
D: .

CDR3: CASIRGSGSYEQYF
DNA: TGTGCCAGCATTCGCGGGAGTGGCTCCTACGAGCAGTACTTC
size: few
J: TRBJ2-7
V: TRBV28
length: 14
D: TRBD2

CDR3: CASSLGFTGELFF
DNA: TGTGCCAGTAGTCTGGGTTTCACCGGGGAGCTGTTTTTT
size: .
J: TRBJ2-2
V: TRBV19
length: 13
D: .

CDR3: CSARATGVGNQPQHF
DNA: TGCAGTGCTAGAGCAACAGGGGTGGGCAATCAGCCCCAGCATTTT
size: medium-sized
J: TRBJ1-5
V: TRBV20-1
length: 15
D: TRBD1

CDR3: CSVRTDSGETQYF
DNA: TGCAGCGTTCGAACGGACAGTGGGGAGACCCAGTACTTC
size: few
J: TRBJ2-5
V: TRBV29-1
length: 13
D: .

CDR3: CASNSEPTYEQYF
DNA: TGTGCCAGCAACAGCGAACCAACCTACGAGCAGTACTTC
size: .
J: TRBJ2-7
V: TRBV28
length: 13
D: .

CDR3: CASSYIGAGELFF
DNA: TGTGCCAGCAGTTACATCGGCGCCGGGGAGCTGTTTTTT
size: .
J: TRBJ2-2
V: TRBV6-5
length: 13
D: .

CDR3: CASSYTLAGGVDTQYF
DNA: TGTGCCAGCAGTTACACACTAGCGGGAGGGGTAGATACGCAGTATTTT
size: .
J: TRBJ2-3
V: TRBV6-5
length: 16
D: TRBD2

CDR3: CASSQDLPESTQYF
DNA: TGTGCCAGCAGCCAAGATCTACCGGAATCGACCCAGTACTTC
size: .
J: TRBJ2-5
V: TRBV4-2
length: 14
D: .

CDR3: CASSQTGLGSYEQYF
DNA: TGTGCCAGCAGCCAAACAGGACTAGGGTCCTACGAGCAGTACTTC
size: few
J: TRBJ2-7
V: TRBV6-2/TRBV6-3
length: 15
D: TRBD2

CDR3: CASSLPEYF
DNA: TGTGCCAGCAGCTTACCGGAGTATTTT
size: .
J: TRBJ2-3
V: TRBV7-9
length: 9
D: .

CDR3: CASSLRVNTEAFF
DNA: TGTGCCAGCAGCTTGAGAGTGAACACTGAAGCTTTCTTT
size: few
J: TRBJ1-1
V: TRBV11-3
length: 13
D: .

CDR3: CASSRSGGVQETQYF
DNA: TGTGCCAGCAGCCGATCGGGGGGGGTCCAAGAGACCCAGTACTTC
size: .
J: TRBJ2-5
V: TRBV7-9
length: 15
D: TRBD2

CDR3: CASSLPSGGGSYEQYF
DNA: TGTGCCAGCAGTTTACCCAGTGGGGGAGGGAGCTACGAGCAGTACTTC
size: few
J: TRBJ2-7
V: TRBV27
length: 16
D: TRBD2

CDR3: CASSLSRGGGQETQYF
DNA: TGTGCCAGCAGCTTGAGCAGGGGAGGGGGGCAAGAGACCCAGTACTTC
size: .
J: TRBJ2-5
V: TRBV7-8
length: 16
D: .

CDR3: CASSLLVPTDTQYF
DNA: TGTGCCAGCAGCCTACTAGTCCCCACAGATACGCAGTATTTT
size: .
J: TRBJ2-3
V: TRBV2
length: 14
D: .

CDR3: CSAARLVYYNEQFF
DNA: TGCAGTGCCGCCAGACTAGTGTACTACAATGAGCAGTTCTTC
size: medium-sized
J: TRBJ2-1
V: TRBV20-1
length: 14
D: .

CDR3: CASMPGLYQPQHF
DNA: TGTGCCAGCATGCCAGGGCTGTATCAGCCCCAGCATTTT
size: few
J: TRBJ1-5
V: TRBV12-3/TRBV12-4
length: 13
D: .

CDR3: CASSRSNQPQHF
DNA: TGTGCCAGCAGCCGGAGCAATCAGCCCCAGCATTTT
size: few
J: TRBJ1-5
V: TRBV7-9
length: 12
D: .

CDR3: CASSLRQGRWETQYF
DNA: TGTGCCAGCAGCCTCCGACAGGGGCGTTGGGAGACCCAGTACTTC
size: .
J: TRBJ2-5
V: TRBV6-1
length: 15
D: TRBD1

CDR3: CASSYSTFSHEQFF
DNA: TGTGCCAGCAGTTACTCCACATTCTCCCATGAGCAGTTCTTC
size: .
J: TRBJ2-1
V: TRBV6-5
length: 14
D: .

CDR3: CASSRTTGRGYTF
DNA: TGTGCCAGCAGCCGTACGACAGGGCGCGGCTACACCTTC
size: few
J: TRBJ1-2
V: TRBV27
length: 13
D: TRBD1

CDR3: CASSQNSNQPQHF
DNA: TGTGCCAGCAGTCAGAATAGCAATCAGCCCCAGCATTTT
size: few
J: TRBJ1-5
V: TRBV14
length: 13
D: .

CDR3: CASLRVEENTEAFF
DNA: TGTGCCAGCTTGAGGGTGGAAGAGAACACTGAAGCTTTCTTT
size: few
J: TRBJ1-1
V: TRBV7-9
length: 14
D: .

CDR3: CASSPVGGRVGTEAFF
DNA: TGTGCCAGCAGCCCAGTTGGAGGCAGGGTCGGGACTGAAGCTTTCTTT
size: few
J: TRBJ1-1
V: TRBV7-9
length: 16
D: .

CDR3: CASSLGLNSNQPQHF
DNA: TGCGCCAGCAGCTTGGGACTCAATAGCAATCAGCCCCAGCATTTT
size: few
J: TRBJ1-5
V: TRBV5-1
length: 15
D: .

CDR3: CASSKGQGLGYNEQFF
DNA: TGCGCCAGCAGTAAAGGACAGGGACTAGGGTACAATGAGCAGTTCTTC
size: medium-sized
J: TRBJ2-1
V: TRBV10-1
length: 16
D: .

CDR3: CSARDVDNSPLHF
DNA: TGCAGTGCTAGAGATGTGGATAATTCACCCCTCCACTTT
size: .
J: TRBJ1-6
V: TRBV20-1
length: 13
D: .

CDR3: CASSWTSGSTDTQYF
DNA: TGTGCCAGCAGTTGGACTAGCGGGAGCACAGATACGCAGTATTTT
size: .
J: TRBJ2-3
V: TRBV6-2/TRBV6-3
length: 15
D: TRBD2

CDR3: CSARGAHATNYGYTF
DNA: TGCAGTGCTAGAGGGGCACATGCTACTAACTATGGCTACACCTTC
size: few
J: TRBJ1-2
V: TRBV20-1
length: 15
D: .

CDR3: CASSLRMGETQYF
DNA: TGTGCCAGCAGCTTAAGGATGGGGGAGACCCAGTACTTC
size: .
J: TRBJ2-5
V: TRBV7-3
length: 13
D: .

CDR3: CASSLRGIQYF
DNA: TGTGCCAGCAGTTTACGGGGGATCCAGTACTTC
size: few
J: TRBJ2-5
V: TRBV28
length: 11
D: .

CDR3: CASSAGGGDQPQHF
DNA: TGTGCCAGCAGCGCAGGGGGGGGAGATCAGCCCCAGCATTTT
size: .
J: TRBJ1-5
V: TRBV5-4
length: 14
D: TRBD1

CDR3: CASSTGARGEETQYF
DNA: TGTGCCAGCAGCACGGGCGCGCGGGGAGAGGAGACCCAGTACTTC
size: .
J: TRBJ2-5
V: TRBV5-4
length: 15
D: .

CDR3: CATSRGDDSPLHF
DNA: TGTGCCACCAGCAGGGGGGACGATTCACCCCTCCACTTT
size: .
J: TRBJ1-6
V: TRBV15
length: 13
D: .

CDR3: CSVEGSGTQYNEQFF
DNA: TGCAGCGTAGAAGGGTCTGGGACCCAGTACAATGAGCAGTTCTTC
size: .
J: TRBJ2-1
V: TRBV29-1
length: 15
D: .

CDR3: CASSLRIRNGDTGELFF
DNA: TGTGCCAGCAGCTTAAGAATTAGGAATGGGGACACCGGGGAGCTGTTTTTT
size: .
J: TRBJ2-2
V: TRBV7-2
length: 17
D: .

CDR3: CASSDLGKTGSPLHF
DNA: TGTGCCAGCAGCGACCTTGGGAAAACGGGTTCACCCCTCCACTTT
size: .
J: TRBJ1-6
V: TRBV5-6
length: 15
D: .

CDR3: CSAPRRGAGSNQPQHF
DNA: TGCAGTGCTCCACGTCGGGGCGCGGGTAGCAATCAGCCCCAGCATTTT
size: .
J: TRBJ1-5
V: TRBV20-1
length: 16
D: .

CDR3: CSANVPPSEQFF
DNA: TGCAGTGCGAACGTCCCCCCCAGTGAGCAGTTCTTC
size: few
J: TRBJ2-1
V: TRBV20-1
length: 12
D: .